The 22 T cell receptor beta chains presented below share a single source sample, sequenced in a study of cytomegalovirus exposure and HLA in healthy donors. 13 Jbeta primers and 60 Vbeta primers were used for the PCR. Data came from immunoSEQ multiplex PCR; TCRdb stores just in-frame clones and leaves some out. The listing contains more than 100,000 clones. Sequences were obtained from PBMCs. The receptors were sampled from a man aged 18 to 30 in good health and CMV-seronegative.

This chain joins TRBV28 and TRBJ1-5, with unresolved D. V lost 3 bases and J lost 0, with 15 bases in between. CDR1 MDHEN and CDR2 SYDVKM come from the germline V gene. This CDR3 is 17 amino acids long. The CDR3: CASSLGSGGYSNQPQHF. The CDR3 DNA reads as TGTGCCAGCAGTTTGGGCTCCGGAGGGTATAGCAATCAGCCCCAGCATTTT.

V is TRBV28 and J is TRBJ1-1; D gene unclear. V was trimmed by 3 bases and J by 4 bases, leaving 3 bases between them. The CDR3 sequence is 11 residues long. The germline V gene encodes CDR1 MDHEN and CDR2 SYDVKM. The CDR3 region is CASSLSTEAFF. CDR3 DNA sequence: TGTGCCAGCAGTTTGAGCACTGAAGCTTTCTTT. Filled out from reference TRBV28 and TRBJ1-1, the complete variable domain reads DVKVTQSSRYLVKRTGEKVFLECVQDMDHENMFWYRQDPGLGLRLIYFSYDVKMKEKGDIPEGYSVSREKKERFSLILESASTNQTSMYLCASSLSTEAFFGQGTRLTVV.

The rearrangement joins TRBV11-2 to TRBJ1-3; D is ambiguous. The ends were cut back, 4 bases at V and 4 bases at J, with 5 bases in the middle. The CDR3 covers 12 residues. CDR1 and CDR2 from the germline V gene are SGHAT and FQNNGV. This chain's CDR3 is CASSSTGNTIYF. The CDR3 DNA reads as TGTGCCAGCAGCTCTACGGGAAACACCATATATTTT.

The chain joins TRBV11-3 to TRBJ2-5; D possibly corresponds to TRBD1 (7 bases). The CDR3 runs to 14 residues. Trimming shortened V by 2 bases and J by 7 bases, and 14 bases separated the two germline ends. CDR1 is SGHNT, CDR2 YENEEA, per germline. The CDR3 DNA reads as TGTGCCAGCAGCTTAAACAGGGGAGGAGGGACCCAGTACTTC. Its translation is CASSLNRGGGTQYF.

The CDR3 protein is CASSLVGGAGETQYF. DNA of the CDR3: TGTGCCAGCAGCTTAGTGGGAGGAGCGGGAGAGACCCAGTACTTC. The rearrangement links TRBV7-9 to TRBJ2-5, with a weak D call TRBD2 (6 bases). This CDR3 is built from 15 residues. Germline V gives CDR1 SEHNR, CDR2 FQNEAQ (reference sequence). The V end was cut by 1 base, the J end by 4 bases, with 13 bases between.

This chain joins TRBV4-1 and TRBJ1-1; 8 bases map to TRBD1. J lost 3 bases, V lost 7 bases, and 10 bases had no gene match. The CDR3 extends over 15 amino acids. The germline V gene has CDR1 MGHRA and CDR2 YSYEKL. CDR3 region: CASNSRGPKYTEAFF. The CDR3 DNA reads as TGCGCCAGCAATAGCAGGGGGCCGAAGTACACTGAAGCTTTCTTT.

This rearrangement joins TRBV18 to TRBJ1-1; D gene unclear. Germline loops: CDR1 KGHSH, CDR2 LQKENI. The ends were cut back, 3 bases at V and 1 base at J, with 12 bases in the middle. The CDR3 has 15 amino acids. This CDR3 is CASSPGGEANTEAFF. The CDR3 region has the DNA TGTGCCAGCTCACCGGGTGGTGAGGCGAACACTGAAGCTTTCTTT.

J is TRBJ2-1 and V is TRBV11-3, with a weak D call TRBD1 (6 bases). The V end lost 6 bases, the J end lost 10 bases, and 16 bases lay between the germline ends. This CDR3 has 13 amino acids. CDR1 and CDR2 (germline): SGHNT, YENEEA. CDR3: CASSLLQGTEQFF. The CDR3 bases are TGTGCCAGCAGTTTATTACAGGGTACAGAGCAGTTCTTC. Variable domain in full (rest from reference TRBV11-3 and TRBJ2-1): EAGVVQSPRYKIIEKKQPVAFWCNPISGHNTLYWYLQNLGQGPELLIRYENEEAVDDSQLPKDRFSAERLKGVDSTLKIQPAELGDSAVYLCASSLLQGTEQFFGPGTRLTVL.

CDR3 amino acids: CASRPIGRSTEAFF. The CDR3 nucleotides read TGTGCCAGCAGACCCATAGGTAGGAGCACTGAAGCTTTCTTT. The chain recombines TRBV28 with TRBJ1-1; no clear D. Germline lookup yields CDR1 MDHEN and CDR2 SYDVKM. CDR3 size: 14 residues. The V end lost 6 bases, the J end lost 4 bases, and 15 bases lay between the germline ends.

V gene TRBV5-1 combines with J gene TRBJ2-7; possibly TRBD1 for D (7 bases). Per the germline V gene, CDR1 is SGHRS and CDR2 is YFSETQ. V lost 0 bases and J 3 bases, leaving 13 bases between the germline ends. There are 15 residues in the CDR3. CDR3 residues: CASSLDSGGLYEQYF. The DNA of the CDR3 is TGCGCCAGCAGCTTGGACTCAGGGGGACTCTACGAGCAGTACTTC.

The genes are TRBV18 and TRBJ1-1, with D uncertain. The CDR3 sequence is 14 residues long. Per germline, CDR1 KGHSH and CDR2 LQKENI. V lost 1 base and J lost 2, with 8 bases in between. CDR3 protein: CASSPRGQNTEAFF. In nucleotides, the CDR3 is TGTGCCAGCTCACCACGAGGGCAAAACACTGAAGCTTTCTTT.

V gene TRBV5-4 combines with J gene TRBJ1-2; D gene ambiguous. V was cut by 1 base and J by 4 bases, with 14 bases left in between. This CDR3 comprises 15 residues. CDR1 and CDR2 from the germline V gene are SGHNT and YYREEE (reference sequence). CDR3 protein: CASSLSGGVPYGYTF. CDR3 coding DNA: TGTGCCAGCAGCTTGTCCGGCGGAGTTCCCTATGGCTACACCTTC. Full variable domain (outside the CDR3, taken from reference TRBV5-4 and TRBJ1-2): ETGVTQSPTHLIKTRGQQVTLRCSSQSGHNTVSWYQQALGQGPQFIFQYYREEENGRGNFPPRFSGLQFPNYSSELNVNALELDDSALYLCASSLSGGVPYGYTFGSGTRLTVV.

The V and J genes are TRBV5-1 and TRBJ2-5; D remains ambiguous. The end of the DNA aligns better with TRBJ2-7, so the J call may be wrong. The CDR3 is made up of 14 amino acids. Germline CDR1 reads SGHRS; CDR2 reads YFSETQ. Written as DNA, the CDR3 is TGCGCCAGCAGCTTGGCCGCGGAGTCCTACGAGCAGTACTTC. Protein: CASSLAAESYEQYF.

This chain links TRBV5-6 with TRBJ1-1; D not resolved. The CDR3 sequence is 14 residues long. The germline CDR1 and CDR2 sequences are SGHDT and YYEEEE. V gave up 4 bases and J gave up 4 bases, with 14 bases separating them. CDR3 DNA sequence: TGTGCCAGCAGCATGCGGGGTGAGGGCACTGAAGCTTTCTTT. Translation gives CASSMRGEGTEAFF. The full variable domain, completed using reference TRBV5-6 and TRBJ1-1, is DAGVTQSPTHLIKTRGQQVTLRCSPKSGHDTVSWYQQALGQGPQFIFQYYEEEERQRGNFPDRFSGHQFPNYSSELNVNALLLGDSALYLCASSMRGEGTEAFFGQGTRLTVV.

Here the CDR3 reads CASGLSGSVSGANVLTF. The CDR3 DNA follows: TGCGCCAGCGGACTATCGGGGAGCGTCTCTGGGGCCAACGTCCTGACTTTC. The gene calls are TRBV5-1 and TRBJ2-6, with a tentative D call TRBD2 (6 bases). Trimming stripped 7 bases from V and 0 bases from J, with 17 bases between. Germline CDR1 SGHRS, CDR2 YFSETQ. The CDR3 is 17 amino acids. Based on the CDR3 plus reference TRBV5-1 and TRBJ2-6, the full variable domain is KAGVTQTPRYLIKTRGQQVTLSCSPISGHRSVSWYQQTPGQGLQFLFEYFSETQRNKGNFPGRFSGRQFSNSRSEMNVSTLELGDSALYLCASGLSGSVSGANVLTFGAGSRLTVL.

The V and J genes are TRBV7-2 and TRBJ2-1; D is possibly TRBD2 (5 bases). The V gene's germline CDR1 is SGHTA and CDR2 FQGNSA. V lost 6 bases and J 1 base, leaving 16 bases between the germline ends. This CDR3 is 16 amino acids long. The CDR3 DNA reads as TGTGCCAGCAGGAGGGAGCGGCTTTTATCCTACAATGAGCAGTTCTTC. As protein: CASRRERLLSYNEQFF.

The chain combines TRBV28 with TRBJ1-1; TRBD1 might be the D (6 bases). V was trimmed by 2 bases and J by 5 bases, leaving 12 bases between them. This CDR3 has 14 residues. Germline lookup yields CDR1 MDHEN and CDR2 SYDVKM. The CDR3 nucleotides read TGTGCCAGCAGTTTAATCGGACAGCGGACTGAAGCTTTCTTT. Protein: CASSLIGQRTEAFF. Looking up the rest from reference TRBV28 and TRBJ1-1 gives the full variable domain: DVKVTQSSRYLVKRTGEKVFLECVQDMDHENMFWYRQDPGLGLRLIYFSYDVKMKEKGDIPEGYSVSREKKERFSLILESASTNQTSMYLCASSLIGQRTEAFFGQGTRLTVV.

The chain is built from TRBV27 and TRBJ2-7; TRBD2 aligns across 10 bases. CDR1 and CDR2 (germline): MNHEY, SMNVEV (reference sequence). The CDR3 contains 16 residues. The V gene end was trimmed by 7 bases and the J gene end by 0 bases; junction bases not matched to a gene: 9. The CDR3 nucleotides read TGTGCCAGCACCTCTAGCGGGGGAGAAAGCTCCTACGAGCAGTACTTC. It specifies CASTSSGGESSYEQYF.

DNA of the CDR3: TGTGCCAGCTATAAGTATTCCGGGACAGCAACTTACAATGAGCAGTTCTTC. Amino acid sequence: CASYKYSGTATYNEQFF. The chain uses TRBV7-8 and TRBJ2-1; 7 nucleotides agree with TRBD1. V lost 8 bases to trimming and J lost 4 bases; unmatched junction nucleotides: 17. The germline CDR1 and CDR2 sequences are SGHVS and FQNEAQ. This CDR3 is built from 17 residues.

The V and J genes are TRBV7-2 and TRBJ1-3; perhaps TRBD1 as D (6 bases). CDR1 is SGHTA, CDR2 FQGNSA, per germline. V dropped 0 bases and J dropped 0 bases, with 9 bases sitting between them. This CDR3 comprises 16 residues. CDR3: CASSLAAGASGNTIYF. The CDR3, as DNA: TGTGCCAGCAGCTTAGCGGCAGGGGCCTCTGGAAACACCATATATTTT.

This chain links TRBV6-1 with TRBJ2-7, with 10 bases lining up with TRBD1. The CDR3 totals 13 residues. Germline V lookup: CDR1 MNHNS, CDR2 SASEGT. The V gene end was trimmed by 8 bases and the J gene end by 3 bases; junction bases not matched to a gene: 4. CDR3 in amino acids: CASGTGVFYEQYF. The CDR3 nucleotides are TGTGCCAGCGGGACAGGGGTTTTCTACGAGCAGTACTTC.

V gene TRBV10-2 combines with J gene TRBJ1-2; D gene uncertain. The CDR3 sequence is 12 residues long. The V end was cut by 10 bases, the J end by 3 bases, with 12 bases between. Germline V gene data show CDR1 as WSHSY and CDR2 as SAAADI. The CDR3 here is CATYTRDYGYTF. Written as DNA, the CDR3 is TGCGCCACTTACACTCGGGACTATGGCTACACCTTC.